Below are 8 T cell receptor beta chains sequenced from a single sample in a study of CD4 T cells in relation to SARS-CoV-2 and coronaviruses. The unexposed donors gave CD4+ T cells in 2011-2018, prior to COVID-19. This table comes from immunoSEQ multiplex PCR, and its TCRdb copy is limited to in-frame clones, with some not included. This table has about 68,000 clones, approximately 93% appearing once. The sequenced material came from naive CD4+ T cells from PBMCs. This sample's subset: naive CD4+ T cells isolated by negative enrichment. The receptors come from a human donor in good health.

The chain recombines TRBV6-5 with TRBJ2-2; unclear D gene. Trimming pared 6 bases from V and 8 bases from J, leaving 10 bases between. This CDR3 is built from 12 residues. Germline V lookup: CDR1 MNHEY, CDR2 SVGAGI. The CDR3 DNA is TGTGCCAGCAGCCTCCCCAGGGGGGAGCTGTTTTTT. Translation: CASSLPRGELFF.

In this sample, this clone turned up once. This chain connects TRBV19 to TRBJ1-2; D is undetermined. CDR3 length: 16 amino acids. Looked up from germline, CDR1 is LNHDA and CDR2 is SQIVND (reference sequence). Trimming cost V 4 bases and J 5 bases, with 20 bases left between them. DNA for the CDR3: TGTGCCAGTAGTACGGCGGCGATCTCCTTCGGGTATGGCTACACCTTC. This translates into CASSTAAISFGYGYTF.

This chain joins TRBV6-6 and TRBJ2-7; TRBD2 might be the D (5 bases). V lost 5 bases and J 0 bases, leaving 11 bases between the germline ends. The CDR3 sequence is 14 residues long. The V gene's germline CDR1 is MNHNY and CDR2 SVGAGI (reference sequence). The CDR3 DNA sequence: TGTGCCAGCAGTACCTTCACTAGCTCCTACGAGCAGTACTTC. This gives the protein CASSTFTSSYEQYF.

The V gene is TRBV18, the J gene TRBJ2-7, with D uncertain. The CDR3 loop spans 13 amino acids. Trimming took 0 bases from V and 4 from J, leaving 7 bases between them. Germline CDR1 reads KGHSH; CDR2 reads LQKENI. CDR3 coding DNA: TGTGCCAGCTCACCACCGTCCAGGTACGAGCAGTACTTC. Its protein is CASSPPSRYEQYF.

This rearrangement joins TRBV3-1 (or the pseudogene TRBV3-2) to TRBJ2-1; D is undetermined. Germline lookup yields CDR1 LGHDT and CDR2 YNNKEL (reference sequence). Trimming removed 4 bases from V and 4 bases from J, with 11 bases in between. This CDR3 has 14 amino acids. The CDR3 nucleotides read TGTGCCAGCAGCCCCCGGCTCGCTTACAATGAGCAGTTCTTC. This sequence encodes CASSPRLAYNEQFF.

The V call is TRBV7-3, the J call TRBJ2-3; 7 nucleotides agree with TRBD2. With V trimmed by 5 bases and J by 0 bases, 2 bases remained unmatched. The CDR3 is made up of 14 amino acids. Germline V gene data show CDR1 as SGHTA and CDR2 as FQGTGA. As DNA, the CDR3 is TGTGCCAGCAGCCGTAGCGGGAGCACAGATACGCAGTATTTT. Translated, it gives CASSRSGSTDTQYF.

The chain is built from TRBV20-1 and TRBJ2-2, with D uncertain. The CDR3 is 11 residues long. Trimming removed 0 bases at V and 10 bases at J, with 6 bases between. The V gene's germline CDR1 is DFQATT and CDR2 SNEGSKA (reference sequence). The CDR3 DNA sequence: TGCAGTGCTAGAGAACGAGAGGAGCTGTTTTTT. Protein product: CSAREREELFF.

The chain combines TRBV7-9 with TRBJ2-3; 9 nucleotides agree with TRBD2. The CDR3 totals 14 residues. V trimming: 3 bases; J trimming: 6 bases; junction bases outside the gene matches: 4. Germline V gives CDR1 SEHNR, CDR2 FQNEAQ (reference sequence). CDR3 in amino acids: CASSFGGGADTQYF. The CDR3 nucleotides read TGTGCCAGCAGCTTTGGCGGGGGGGCGGATACGCAGTATTTT.